This T cell receptor beta chain was identified in a study of CD8 T cells in Susac syndrome. Study-level findings and limits: It was acknowledged in the study that the number of individuals who were included in its TCR sequencing and HLA analysis was relatively small.

Reverse transcription of about 0.45 to 1 ug RNA was performed with random hexamers. TCRdb re-called the immunoSEQ multiplex PCR reads through MiXCR, storing one row per CDR3 protein. The sample records about 130,000 distinct CDR3 sequences, around 91% being singletons. To note about this clonotype: The antigen is unknown.

The TCR originated in a human donor with multiple sclerosis. The sample taken for sequencing was CD8+ T cells from PBMCs.

In DNA, the CDR3 is TGTGCCAGCAGCTTGGCCACGGCAGGCGCTAATGTGGTCACCGGGGAGCTGTTTTTT. The encoded protein is CASSLATAGANVVTGELFF. This sequence joins TRBV5-4 and TRBJ2-2; D gene uncertain. CDR1 is SGHNT and CDR2 is YYREEE in the germline V gene (reference sequence). The CDR3 consists of 19 residues. V lost 0 bases to trimming and J lost 4 bases, with 22 bases between them. Based on the CDR3 plus reference TRBV5-4 and TRBJ2-2, the full variable domain is ETGVTQSPTHLIKTRGQQVTLRCSSQSGHNTVSWYQQALGQGPQFIFQYYREEENGRGNFPPRFSGLQFPNYSSELNVNALELDDSALYLCASSLATAGANVVTGELFFGEGSRLTVL.